The entry below describes one T cell receptor (beta chain). Its specificity is not known. TCRdb re-derived calls from the RT-PCR reads in MiXCR, one entry per CDR3 protein. The repertoire includes approximately 250,000 distinct CDR3 sequences, over 9% of them detected once, and 7.8% sits in the top ten. The source of the sample is a study of response to subunit inactivated influenza vaccine. This CDR3 region has 16 residues. Whole-study results and caveats: Authors proposed each seasonal influenza vaccination draws in few new T cells.

The sample was non-naive T cells sorted from PBMCs, taken around 14 days before vaccination. The clonotype comes from a man aged 50 or older who received an inactivated influenza vaccine. V usage is TRBV21-1 and J usage is TRBJ2-3; the table calls TRBD2, which could not be checked here. TRBV21-1 constitutes a pseudogene. CDR3 sequence: CASSKTLAGYTDTQYF. The DNA for the CDR3 is TGTGCCAGCAGCAAAACTTTAGCGGGATACACAGATACGCAGTATTTT.